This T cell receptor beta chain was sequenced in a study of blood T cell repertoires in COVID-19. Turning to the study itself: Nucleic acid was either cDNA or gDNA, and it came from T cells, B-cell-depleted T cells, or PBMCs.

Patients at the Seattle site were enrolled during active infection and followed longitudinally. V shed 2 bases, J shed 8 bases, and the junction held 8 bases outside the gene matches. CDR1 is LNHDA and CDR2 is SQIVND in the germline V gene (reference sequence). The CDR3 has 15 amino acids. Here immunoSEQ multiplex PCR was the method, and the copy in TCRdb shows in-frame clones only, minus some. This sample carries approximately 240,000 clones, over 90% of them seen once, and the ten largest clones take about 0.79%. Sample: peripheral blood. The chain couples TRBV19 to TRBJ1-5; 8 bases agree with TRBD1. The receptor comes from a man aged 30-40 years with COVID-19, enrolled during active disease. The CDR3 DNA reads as TGTGCCAGTAGTATACGGACAGGGAGTCGTAAGCCCCAGCATTTT. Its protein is CASSIRTGSRKPQHF. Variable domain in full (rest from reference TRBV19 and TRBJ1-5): DGGITQSPKYLFRKEGQNVTLSCEQNLNHDAMYWYRQDPGQGLRLIYYSQIVNDFQKGDIAEGYSVSREKKESFPLTVTSAQKNPTAFYLCASSIRTGSRKPQHFGDGTRLSIL.